This T cell receptor beta chain was sequenced for a study of T cell repertoires in cytomegalovirus infection. Whole-study context: Public TCR beta signatures were indicative of both CMV infection and a matching HLA type.

This clonotype appeared a single time. Its antigen is still unknown. This CDR3 is built from 16 residues. V lost 6 bases, J lost 7 bases, and 12 bases stayed unmatched. The germline CDR1 and CDR2 sequences are LNHDA and SQIVND (reference sequence). Study-wide findings and caveats: CMV-specific TCR beta clonotypes restricted by HLA-C dominated the ex vivo response. There were carriers of CMV plus the relevant HLA, and cumulative public TCR beta family frequency identified them.

TCRdb reprocessed the reads with MiXCR, giving one entry per CDR3 protein. This repertoire shows some 920,000 distinct CDR3 sequences, about 33% found once; its top ten account for roughly 12%. The chain recombines TRBV19 with TRBJ2-2; TRBD1 matches at 9 bases. This clonotype originated in a human donor in good health (CMV status not recorded). Some clones in this sample may be carry-over from other donors' samples. This sample comprised cultured CD8+ T cells from PBMCs, obtained from culture after CMV antigen stimulation. CDR3 amino acids: CASSIPGQGKLGELFF. CDR3 in DNA: TGTGCCAGTAGCATCCCGGGACAGGGTAAACTCGGGGAGCTGTTTTTT.